These T cell receptor beta chains were read from a single sample in a study of blood T cell repertoires in COVID-19. Sequencing used immunoSEQ multiplex PCR; TCRdb keeps in-frame clones, though not all of them. The data show approximately 170,000 clones, about 90% seen once. Sequenced material: peripheral blood. The receptors were sampled from a woman aged 55 to 70 with COVID-19, enrolled during active disease. The CDR3 runs from the conserved cysteine through the conserved F or W. Fields, in order: J gene, CDR3 length, V gene, clone size, D gene, CDR3 DNA, CDR3 protein. The D gene is left open where the match is weak. Only some rows state a clone size, as once, few, many or a class for expanded clones.

TRBJ1-1 | 13 | TRBV29-1 | - | - | TGCAGCGTAAGTAGCGTAAAGAACACTGAAGCTTTCTTT | CSVSSVKNTEAFF
TRBJ2-1 | 15 | TRBV19 | - | TRBD2 | TGTGCCAGTAAGGGACTAGCTGCTAAGTACAATGAGCAGTTCTTC | CASKGLAAKYNEQFF
TRBJ1-5 | 20 | TRBV6-2/TRBV6-3 | - | TRBD1 | TGTGCCAGCAGTTACTCGAGTTTCCGCGACAGGGGTATCATCAATCAGCCCCAGCATTTT | CASSYSSFRDRGIINQPQHF
TRBJ2-7 | 16 | TRBV3-1/TRBV3-2 | - | TRBD2 | TGTGCCAGCAGCCAAGAAGGTAGCGGGAGCTCCTACGAGCAGTACTTC | CASSQEGSGSSYEQYF
TRBJ1-1 | 17 | TRBV19 | - | - | TGTGCCAGTAGTACCACTCGAGACACCACGCTGAACACTGAAGCTTTCTTT | CASSTTRDTTLNTEAFF
TRBJ1-3 | 17 | TRBV30 | - | - | TGTGCCTGGAGCGTCTCCCGGACACCAGTCTCTGGAAACACCATATATTTT | CAWSVSRTPVSGNTIYF
TRBJ1-5 | 15 | TRBV28 | once | - | TGTGCCAGCAGTGCCCGGAGCCCTAGCAATCAGCCCCAGCATTTT | CASSARSPSNQPQHF
TRBJ2-7 | 13 | TRBV30 | - | TRBD1 | TGTGCCTGGAGTGACAGGGGATTCTACGAGCAGTACTTC | CAWSDRGFYEQYF
TRBJ2-1 | 16 | TRBV5-6 | - | TRBD2 | TGTGCCAGCAGCTTGGGACTAGCGGCCCAGCCCAATGAGCAGTTCTTC | CASSLGLAAQPNEQFF
TRBJ2-7 | 16 | TRBV6-1 | - | TRBD2 | TGTGCCAGCAGTGACCCCCGCCTAGCGGGACTCTACGAGCAGTACTTC | CASSDPRLAGLYEQYF
TRBJ1-1 | 15 | TRBV5-1 | - | TRBD1 | TGCGCCAGCAGCACCCGGACAGGAGGGAACACTGAAGCTTTCTTT | CASSTRTGGNTEAFF
TRBJ1-3 | 12 | TRBV29-1 | - | TRBD1 | TGCAGCGTTGCGACAGGGGGAAACACCATATATTTT | CSVATGGNTIYF
TRBJ2-7 | 14 | TRBV5-1 | - | TRBD1 | TGCGCCAGCAGCTTTGGGACAGGGACGGACGAGCAGTACTTC | CASSFGTGTDEQYF
TRBJ2-1 | 14 | TRBV7-3 | - | - | TGTGCCAGCAGCTCCCCGGGATCGGTTAATGAGCAGTTCTTC | CASSSPGSVNEQFF
TRBJ2-3 | 14 | TRBV7-9 | - | TRBD2 | TGTGCCAGCAGCCACGGGACTAGCGCAGATACGCAGTATTTT | CASSHGTSADTQYF
TRBJ2-4 | 17 | TRBV4-3 | - | TRBD1 | TGCGCCAGCAGCCAAGATCCAGGGGGCATCGCCAAAAACATTCAGTACTTC | CASSQDPGGIAKNIQYF
TRBJ2-2 | 16 | TRBV9 | - | TRBD2 | TGTGCCAGCAGCATACTAGCGGGAGGGCCGGCCGGGGAGCTGTTTTTT | CASSILAGGPAGELFF
TRBJ2-1 | 15 | TRBV7-2 | - | - | TGTGCCAGCAGCTTATACCAGGGAATCCTCAATGAGCAGTTCTTC | CASSLYQGILNEQFF
TRBJ1-4 | 14 | TRBV30 | few | TRBD1 | TGTGCCTGGAATAGGGACAGGGGCAATGAAAAACTGTTTTTT | CAWNRDRGNEKLFF
TRBJ1-2 | 14 | TRBV9 | - | - | TGTGCCAGCAGCTCCTCACAGGGAAACTATGGCTACACCTTC | CASSSSQGNYGYTF
TRBJ2-1 | 20 | TRBV7-8 | - | TRBD2 | TGTGCCAGCAGCTTATTAGGACTAGCGGGTGTAACCGCAGTGCGCAATGAGCAGTTCTTC | CASSLLGLAGVTAVRNEQFF
TRBJ2-5 | 14 | TRBV7-2 | many | - | TGTGCCAGCAGCTTCGGGGCTAGCGAGGAGACCCAGTACTTC | CASSFGASEETQYF
TRBJ1-1 | 16 | TRBV5-1 | - | TRBD1 | TGCGCCAGCAGCATATCCCGGGACAGGGTGAAGACTGAAGCTTTCTTT | CASSISRDRVKTEAFF
TRBJ1-1 | 13 | TRBV19 | - | - | TGTGCCAGTAGCATAGCGTCGGTCACTGAAGCTTTCTTT | CASSIASVTEAFF
TRBJ1-1 | 17 | TRBV7-2 | - | - | TGTGCCAGCAGCTTAGGGCAGGGGATGGACTTTAGCACTGAAGCTTTCTTT | CASSLGQGMDFSTEAFF
TRBJ1-2 | 14 | TRBV24-1 | - | - | TGTGCCACCAGTGACCACGATCGACTGTATGGCTACACCTTC | CATSDHDRLYGYTF
TRBJ1-2 | 15 | TRBV3-1/TRBV3-2 | - | - | TGTGCCAGCAGCCAGGAGGGCGGTATTACCTATGGCTACACCTTC | CASSQEGGITYGYTF
TRBJ1-5 | 15 | TRBV7-2 | - | TRBD1 | TGTGCCAGCAGCTCAAGGACAGGGGGCAATCAGCCCCAGCATTTT | CASSSRTGGNQPQHF
TRBJ1-2 | 14 | TRBV5-1 | - | - | TGCGCCAGCAGCTTGGTGTCCGTCCGAGAAAGCTACACCTTC | CASSLVSVRESYTF
TRBJ2-7 | 14 | TRBV27 | - | - | TGTGCCAGCAGTCCCCACCGGACAGACTACGAGCAGTACTTC | CASSPHRTDYEQYF
TRBJ2-7 | 16 | TRBV24-1 | - | TRBD1 | TGTGCCACCAGTGATTTGCGTCTTGGGACAGGGCCCGAGCAGTACTTC | CATSDLRLGTGPEQYF
TRBJ1-2 | 12 | TRBV5-4 | few | - | TGTGCCAGCAGCTCCAACTACTATGGCTACACCTTC | CASSSNYYGYTF
TRBJ2-1 | 13 | TRBV30 | - | TRBD2 | TGTGCCTGGACTAGCGGGTGGTTTGGTGAGCAGTTCTTC | CAWTSGWFGEQFF
TRBJ2-7 | 11 | TRBV7-2 | few | - | TGTGCCAGCAGCTCAAGACTGTGGCAGTACTTC | CASSSRLWQYF